This T cell receptor beta chain was identified in a study of Ad26.COV2.S vaccination and SARS-CoV-2 variants. Study background: In the study, Ad26.COV2.S was injected intramuscularly once, or twice 56 days apart. The study's findings and limits: The study found similar non-spike TCR breadth in vaccine and placebo recipients. Substantial breadth was reported for post-vaccination spike-specific CD8+ and CD4+ T cells.

The treatment is: 15 to 20 received Ad26.COV2.S at low or high dose, single or two shots; a few received placebo; per-sample allocation not given. Collection of samples fell on day 63 after the first vaccine or placebo injection. Regarding this clone: Its antigen is as yet unknown.

Some clones are missing from TCRdb's copy, which holds only in-frame ones; the method was immunoSEQ multiplex PCR. Of fewer than 300,000 clones listed, about 89% are singletons. From germline, CDR1 is SGHRS and CDR2 YFSETQ. V shed 0 bases and J shed 7 bases, with 10 bases lying between them. The CDR3 has 13 amino acids. This material consisted of peripheral blood, taken in a trial of Ad26.COV2.S vaccine versus placebo. The sequence was collected from a person between 18 and 65 years old who received the Ad26.COV2.S COVID-19 vaccine or a placebo. The chain couples TRBV5-1 to TRBJ1-2; D is uncertain. Here the CDR3 DNA reads TGCGCCAGCAGCTTGGGGCCTGGACGTGGCTACACCTTC. It yields the protein CASSLGPGRGYTF.